These 17 T cell receptor beta chains were all obtained from the same sample, sequenced in a study of T-cell memory formation after mild COVID-19. One entry per CDR3 protein results from TCRdb running MiXCR on the 5' RACE reads. This table has 550,000 to 650,000 distinct CDR3 sequences, 15% to 20% appearing once. Sequencing was performed on PBMCs or a T cell subset sorted from them (not recorded which). Receptors were obtained from an adult woman who had mild COVID-19 (a few samples of this study predate the infection). Cell type and time point are not known.

The V call is TRBV5-1, the J call TRBJ1-1; D perhaps matches TRBD1 (6 bases). This CDR3 is 15 amino acids long. Germline lookup yields CDR1 SGHRS and CDR2 YFSETQ. Trimming took off 4 bases at V and 1 base at J, with 14 bases between the two ends. As DNA, the CDR3 is TGCGCCAGCAGCATACAGGGCCGGACGAACACTGAAGCTTTCTTT. This gives the protein CASSIQGRTNTEAFF.

This clonotype has a handful of counts. The genes are TRBV14 and TRBJ2-7; 8 bases line up with TRBD2. V lost 2 bases to trimming and J lost 6 bases; unmatched junction nucleotides: 3. This CDR3 contains 13 residues. Per germline, CDR1 SGHDN and CDR2 FVKESK. The CDR3 protein is CASSQFSGGEQYF. In nucleotides, the CDR3 is TGTGCCAGCAGCCAATTCAGCGGGGGCGAGCAGTACTTC.

V gene TRBV19 combines with J gene TRBJ2-5; D gene ambiguous. Trimming shortened V by 5 bases and J by 4 bases, and 11 bases separated the two germline ends. Germline CDR1 LNHDA, CDR2 SQIVND (reference sequence). This CDR3 is 13 amino acids long. CDR3: CASSPPRRETQYF. CDR3 nucleotide sequence: TGTGCCAGTAGTCCCCCCAGACGAGAGACCCAGTACTTC.

The V call is TRBV5-1, the J call TRBJ1-1; 9 positions match TRBD1. CDR1 and CDR2 from the germline V gene are SGHRS and YFSETQ. The CDR3 is 16 residues long. The junction had 9 bases not matched to a gene; V was cut back by 4 bases and J by 2 bases. CDR3 loop: CASSEQYRGRNTEAFF. The CDR3 nucleotides read TGCGCCAGCAGCGAACAATACAGGGGGCGAAACACTGAAGCTTTCTTT. Filled out from reference TRBV5-1 and TRBJ1-1, the complete variable domain reads KAGVTQTPRYLIKTRGQQVTLSCSPISGHRSVSWYQQTPGQGLQFLFEYFSETQRNKGNFPGRFSGRQFSNSRSEMNVSTLELGDSALYLCASSEQYRGRNTEAFFGQGTRLTVV.

This sequence joins TRBV7-6 and TRBJ2-7, with TRBD2 identical over 9 bases. The V segment lost 1 base and the J segment 5 bases; nucleotides outside the gene matches: 6. The CDR3 runs to 15 residues. Germline V gives CDR1 SGHVS, CDR2 FNYEAQ. The CDR3 region has the DNA TGTGCCAGCAGCTTAGGCGGCCTAGCGGGAAACGAGCAGTACTTC. It yields the protein CASSLGGLAGNEQYF.

This clonotype was seen a few times. An end of the junction does not agree with germline; a read error may underlie this. The V gene is TRBV7-6, the J gene TRBJ2-5; D is unclear. The CDR3 spans 13 residues. Germline V lookup: CDR1 SGHVS, CDR2 FNYEAQ. The DNA for the CDR3 is TGTGCCAGCAGCTTAGGGGTACAAGAGCCCCAGTACTTC. Translating gives CASSLGVQEPQYF. The variable domain in full, completed from reference TRBV7-6 and TRBJ2-5, reads GAGVSQSPRYKVTKRGQDVALRCDPISGHVSLYWYRQALGQGPEFLTYFNYEAQQDKSGLPNDRFSAERPEGSISTLTIQRTEQRDSAMYRCASSLGVQEPQYFGPGTRLLVL.

V is TRBV18 and J is TRBJ2-1; no firm D call. V was cut by 2 bases and J by 9 bases, with 8 bases left in between. The CDR3 is made up of 12 amino acids. Germline CDR1 KGHSH, CDR2 LQKENI. The CDR3 spells CASSPEVGEQFF. The DNA for the CDR3 is TGTGCCAGCTCACCAGAGGTGGGTGAGCAGTTCTTC.

This clonotype was detected a few times. The rearrangement links TRBV11-3 to TRBJ2-1; the match to TRBD2 covers 7 bases. CDR1 and CDR2 (germline): SGHNT, YENEEA. The CDR3 extends over 14 amino acids. V lost 0 bases, J lost 9 bases, and 5 bases stayed unmatched. This CDR3 reads CASSLEPPGGEQFF. CDR3 sequence (DNA): TGTGCCAGCAGCTTAGAGCCCCCGGGGGGTGAGCAGTTCTTC.

This clonotype was recorded a few times. V is TRBV24-1 and J is TRBJ2-1; D is unclear. CDR1 is KGHDR and CDR2 is SFDVKD in the germline V gene. This CDR3 region has 14 residues. V shed 1 base and J shed 4 bases, with 7 bases lying between them. CDR3: CATSDFGGYNEQFF. DNA of the CDR3: TGTGCCACCAGTGATTTCGGCGGATACAATGAGCAGTTCTTC.

V usage is TRBV28 and J usage is TRBJ2-6; D is undetermined. This CDR3 contains 16 residues. Per germline, CDR1 MDHEN and CDR2 SYDVKM. With 7 bases removed from V and 1 base from J, the gap between germline ends came to 14 bases. The CDR3 DNA reads TGTGCCAGCACCTCTCCCTCGGTTTCTGGGGCCAACGTCCTGACTTTC. Translation: CASTSPSVSGANVLTF.

The gene calls are TRBV12-3 or TRBV12-4 and TRBJ2-7; a weak D match, TRBD1 (5 bases). Trimming shortened V by 6 bases and J by 7 bases, and 13 bases separated the two germline ends. The CDR3 is made up of 12 amino acids. CDR3 in DNA: TGTGCCAGCAGGTCCGGACATGGTGAGCAGTACTTC. Protein: CASRSGHGEQYF.

This sequence joins TRBV3-1 and TRBJ2-7; D remains ambiguous. Germline CDR1 is LGHDT and CDR2 is YNNKEL (reference sequence). V lost 5 bases and J 3 bases, leaving 14 bases between the germline ends. CDR3 length: 14 residues. The CDR3 protein is CASSMGPSLYEQYF. In nucleotides, the CDR3 is TGTGCCAGCAGCATGGGTCCCTCCCTCTACGAGCAGTACTTC.

This clonotype was seen ten or more times. The chain carries TRBV27 and TRBJ2-3; 11 bases are shared with TRBD1. The CDR3 is 18 amino acids. V shed 7 bases and J 3 bases; nucleotides not matched to a gene: 15. CDR1 is MNHEY and CDR2 is SMNVEV in the germline V gene (reference sequence). For the CDR3, the DNA is TGTGCCAGCACTTGGACAGGGGGCTCCCTACTTCCGACAGATACGCAGTATTTT. Translation: CASTWTGGSLLPTDTQYF.

This clonotype was observed many times. J is TRBJ2-1 and V is TRBV3-1, with D possibly matching TRBD1 (6 bases). The CDR3 is 14 residues long. Germline CDR1 is LGHDT and CDR2 is YNNKEL (reference sequence). V was clipped by 1 base and J by 9 bases, with 13 bases between them. The CDR3 sequence: CASSQVTGWGEQFF. The DNA of the CDR3 is TGTGCCAGCAGCCAAGTAACAGGGTGGGGTGAGCAGTTCTTC.

This clonotype has a handful of counts. The V call is TRBV6-6, the J call TRBJ1-6, with D maybe TRBD1 (6 bases). Germline CDR1 and CDR2: MNHNY and SVGAGI (reference sequence). This CDR3 is built from 14 residues. Trimming stripped 6 bases from V and 7 bases from J, with 13 bases between. The CDR3 spells CASSGGADNSPLHF. The CDR3 bases are TGTGCCAGCAGCGGGGGGGCAGACAATTCACCCCTCCACTTT.

This chain uses TRBV2 with TRBJ1-5, with TRBD1 matching over 10 bases. The CDR3 runs to 19 residues. Germline V gene sequence: CDR1 SNHLY, CDR2 FYNNEI. Trimming at V came to 0 bases and at J to 2 bases, leaving 10 bases not matched to a gene. The CDR3 DNA follows: TGTGCCAGCAGTGAAGCTCCGGGACAGGGGCCTGGGGGCAATCAGCCCCAGCATTTT. This gives the protein CASSEAPGQGPGGNQPQHF.

The genes are TRBV7-6 and TRBJ2-1; D may match TRBD1 or TRBD2 (7 bases each). With 6 bases removed from V and 7 bases from J, the gap between germline ends came to 22 bases. CDR3 length equals 16 residues. Germline V gives CDR1 SGHVS, CDR2 FNYEAQ. In nucleotides, the CDR3 is TGTGCCAGCAGGTCCCCTCGGGCAGGGGGAGGGAATGAGCAGTTCTTC. Translated: CASRSPRAGGGNEQFF.